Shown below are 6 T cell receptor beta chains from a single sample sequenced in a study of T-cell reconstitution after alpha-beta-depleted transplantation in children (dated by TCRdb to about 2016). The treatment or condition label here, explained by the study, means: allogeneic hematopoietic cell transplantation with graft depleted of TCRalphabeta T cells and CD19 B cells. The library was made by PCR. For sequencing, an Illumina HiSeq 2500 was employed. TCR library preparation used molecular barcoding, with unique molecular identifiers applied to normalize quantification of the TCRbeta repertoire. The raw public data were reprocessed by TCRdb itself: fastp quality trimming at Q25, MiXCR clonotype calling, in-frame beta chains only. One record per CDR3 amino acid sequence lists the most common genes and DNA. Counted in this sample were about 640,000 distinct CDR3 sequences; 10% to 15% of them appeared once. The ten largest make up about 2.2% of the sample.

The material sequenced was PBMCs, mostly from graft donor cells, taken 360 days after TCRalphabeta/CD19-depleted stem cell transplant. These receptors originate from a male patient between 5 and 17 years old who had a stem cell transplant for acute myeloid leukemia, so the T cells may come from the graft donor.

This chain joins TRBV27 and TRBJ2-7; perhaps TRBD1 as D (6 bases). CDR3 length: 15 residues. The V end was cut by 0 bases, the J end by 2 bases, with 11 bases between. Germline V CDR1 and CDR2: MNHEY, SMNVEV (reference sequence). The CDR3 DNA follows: TGTGCCAGCAGTTTATCGGGGGCAGGGGCCTACGAGCAGTACTTC. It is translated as CASSLSGAGAYEQYF.

Here the CDR3 DNA reads TGTGCCAGCAGCAAACGGGTCTACGAGCAGTACTTC. It translates to CASSKRVYEQYF. The chain employs TRBV7-8 and TRBJ2-7, with D unclear. Germline-derived CDR1 and CDR2 are SGHVS and FQNEAQ. V shed 5 bases and J shed 3 bases, with 8 bases lying between them. The CDR3 totals 12 residues.

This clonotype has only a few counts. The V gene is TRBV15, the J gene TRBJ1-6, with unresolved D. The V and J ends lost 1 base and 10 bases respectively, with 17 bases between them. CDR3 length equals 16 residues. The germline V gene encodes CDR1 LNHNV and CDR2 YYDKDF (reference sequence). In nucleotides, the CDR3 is TGTGCCACCAGCAGAGTCCCCGATATAGGCGGCTCACCCCTCCACTTT. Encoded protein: CATSRVPDIGGSPLHF.

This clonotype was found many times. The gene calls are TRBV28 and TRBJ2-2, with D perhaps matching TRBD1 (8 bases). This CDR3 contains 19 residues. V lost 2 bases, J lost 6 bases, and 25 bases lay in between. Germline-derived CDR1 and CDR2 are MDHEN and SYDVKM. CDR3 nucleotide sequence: TGTGCCAGCAGTTTACCGACAGGGGATTGGCGGGGGAGGCCCGGGGAGCTGTTTTTT. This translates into CASSLPTGDWRGRPGELFF.

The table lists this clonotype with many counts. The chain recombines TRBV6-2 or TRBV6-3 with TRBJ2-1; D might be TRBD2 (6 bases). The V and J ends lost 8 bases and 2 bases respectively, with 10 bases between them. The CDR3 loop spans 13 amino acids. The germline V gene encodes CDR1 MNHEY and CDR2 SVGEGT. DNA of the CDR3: TGTGCCAGCGGAGGGACGGCCTACAATGAGCAGTTCTTC. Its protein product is CASGGTAYNEQFF.

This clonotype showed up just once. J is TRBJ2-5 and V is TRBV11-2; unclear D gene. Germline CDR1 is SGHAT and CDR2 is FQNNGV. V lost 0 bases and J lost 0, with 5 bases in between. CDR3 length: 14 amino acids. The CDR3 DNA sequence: TGTGCCAGCAGCTTAGAGGTTTACCAAGAGACCCAGTACTTC. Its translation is CASSLEVYQETQYF.